The clone carrying this T cell receptor beta chain was observed a few times. V was pared by 5 bases and J by 2 bases, with 11 bases between. CDR3 length: 14 amino acids. Germline CDR1 and CDR2: SGHTA and FQGNSA. The sample originates from a study of blood T cells in healthy people across ages. A J-beta primer mix and a sample-barcoded 5' primer were used in a second PCR of about 7 to 12 cycles. From the 5' RACE reads, TCRdb called clonotypes with MiXCR, one entry per CDR3 protein. The repertoire holds 580,000 or so distinct CDR3 sequences, with 47% as singletons. The receptor comes from a man aged 80 or over in good health. The chain couples TRBV7-2 to TRBJ2-3; no clear D. The sequenced sample was blood. CDR3 loop: CASSPLAFTDTQYF. The CDR3 bases are TGTGCCAGCAGCCCACTTGCTTTCACAGATACGCAGTATTTT. Full variable domain (rest looked up from reference TRBV7-2 and TRBJ2-3): GAGVSQSPSNKVTEKGKDVELRCDPISGHTALYWYRQSLGQGLEFLIYFQGNSAPDKSGLPSDRFSAERTGGSVSTLTIQRTQQEDSAVYLCASSPLAFTDTQYFGPGTRLTVL.